The clone carrying this T cell receptor (beta chain) was seen a handful of times. As yet, its antigen is unknown. These data are taken from a study of blood T cells in healthy people across ages. Study-wide findings and caveats: Relative to aged donors, long-lived donors carried more naive CD4+ cells and displayed higher diversity. PBMCs that were unsorted prevented a conclusive naive versus antigen-experienced comparison.

The authors ran a second PCR of roughly 6 to 12 cycles using a sample-barcoded 5' primer and a J-beta primer mix. TCRdb analysed the 5' RACE reads with MiXCR anew, one entry per CDR3 protein. The data hold some 1.5 million distinct CDR3 sequences, with roughly two fifths observed a single time. Every sample yielded at least 6.5 million isolated PBMCs. This CDR3 contains 17 residues. Unmatched junction bases numbered 6, after V lost 6 bases and J lost 3 bases. The TCR comes from a woman aged 18-29 years in good health. Source material: blood. The genes are TRBV12-3 or TRBV12-4 and TRBJ2-1, with 15 bases aligning to TRBD2. The CDR3 region is CASSPGLAGGIYNEQFF. The CDR3 nucleotides read TGTGCCAGCAGCCCAGGACTAGCGGGGGGGATCTACAATGAGCAGTTCTTC.